The source of this TCR beta chain is a study of blood T cells in healthy people across ages. The V end was cut by 4 bases, the J end by 6 bases, with 12 bases between. Germline-derived CDR1 and CDR2 are SQVTM and ANQGSEA. The CDR3 spans 12 residues. Every participating donor contributed about 10 milliliters of peripheral blood through a draw. Combining a sample-barcoded 5' primer with a J-beta primer mix, a second PCR ran for roughly 6 to 11 cycles. TCRdb independently ran MiXCR on the 5' RACE reads; one entry per CDR3 protein. The profile shows over 1,200,000 distinct CDR3 sequences, roughly 60% of them singletons. This clonotype has more than one count but fewer than ten.

This chain uses TRBV29-1 with TRBJ2-5; perhaps D is TRBD1 or TRBD2 (5 bases each). Sequencing input: blood. The clonotype comes from a man aged 18 to 30 in good health. In DNA form, the CDR3 reads TGCAGCGTTGGGCCAAAGGGACAGACCCAGTACTTC. Its protein product is CSVGPKGQTQYF.